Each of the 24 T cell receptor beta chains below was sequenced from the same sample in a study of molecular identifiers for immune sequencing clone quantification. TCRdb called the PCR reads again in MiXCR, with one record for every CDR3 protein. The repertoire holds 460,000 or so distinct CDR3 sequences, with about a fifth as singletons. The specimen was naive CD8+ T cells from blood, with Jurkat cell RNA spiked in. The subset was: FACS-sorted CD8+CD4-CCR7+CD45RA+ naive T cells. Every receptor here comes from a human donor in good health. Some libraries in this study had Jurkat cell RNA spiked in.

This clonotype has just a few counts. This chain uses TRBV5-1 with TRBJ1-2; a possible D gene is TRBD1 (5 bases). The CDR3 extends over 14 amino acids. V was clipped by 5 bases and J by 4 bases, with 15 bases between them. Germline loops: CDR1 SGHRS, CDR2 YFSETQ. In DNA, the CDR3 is TGCGCCAGCAGTTTCCGGGAGGGGTCCTATGGCTACACCTTC. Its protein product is CASSFREGSYGYTF.

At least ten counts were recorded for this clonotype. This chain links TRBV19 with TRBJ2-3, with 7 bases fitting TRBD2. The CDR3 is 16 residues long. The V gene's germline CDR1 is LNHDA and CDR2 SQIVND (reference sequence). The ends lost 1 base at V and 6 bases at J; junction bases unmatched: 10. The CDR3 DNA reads TGTGCCAGTAGTATAGGGCTAGCGGCGAACTCCGATACGCAGTATTTT. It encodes CASSIGLAANSDTQYF.

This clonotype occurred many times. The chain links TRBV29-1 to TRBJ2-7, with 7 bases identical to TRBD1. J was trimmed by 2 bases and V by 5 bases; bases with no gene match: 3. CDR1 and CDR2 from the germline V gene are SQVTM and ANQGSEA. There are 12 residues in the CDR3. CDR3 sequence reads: CSVRTGTYEQYF. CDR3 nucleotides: TGCAGCGTTCGGACAGGAACCTACGAGCAGTACTTC.

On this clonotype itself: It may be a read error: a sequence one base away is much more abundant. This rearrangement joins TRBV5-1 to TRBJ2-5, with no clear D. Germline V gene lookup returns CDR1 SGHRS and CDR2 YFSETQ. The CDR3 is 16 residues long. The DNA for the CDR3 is TGCGCCAGCAGCTTCGGTATGGCAGAAGTACAAGCGACCCAGTACTTC. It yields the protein CASSFGMAEVQATQYF.

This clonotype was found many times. The CDR3 DNA reads as TGTGCCAGCAGTTGGCTGGCCTCTGGGGCCAACGTCCTGACTTTC. Amino acid sequence: CASSWLASGANVLTF. This chain links TRBV12-3 or TRBV12-4 with TRBJ2-6; no definite D call. The V end lost 4 bases, the J end lost 0 bases, and 7 bases lay between the germline ends. The CDR3 spans 15 residues.

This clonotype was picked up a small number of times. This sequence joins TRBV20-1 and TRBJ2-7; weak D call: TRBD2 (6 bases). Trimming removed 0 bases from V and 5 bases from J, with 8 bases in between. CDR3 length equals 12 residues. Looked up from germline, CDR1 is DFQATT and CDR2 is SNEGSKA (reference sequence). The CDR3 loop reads CSARDWGDEQYF. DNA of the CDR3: TGCAGTGCTAGAGATTGGGGGGACGAGCAGTACTTC.

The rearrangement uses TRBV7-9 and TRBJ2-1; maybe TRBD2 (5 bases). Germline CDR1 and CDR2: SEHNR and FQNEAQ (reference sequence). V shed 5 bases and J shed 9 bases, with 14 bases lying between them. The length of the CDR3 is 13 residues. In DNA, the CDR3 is TGTGCCAGCAGCGTTACTAGTGGGGTTGAGCAGTTCTTC. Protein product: CASSVTSGVEQFF.

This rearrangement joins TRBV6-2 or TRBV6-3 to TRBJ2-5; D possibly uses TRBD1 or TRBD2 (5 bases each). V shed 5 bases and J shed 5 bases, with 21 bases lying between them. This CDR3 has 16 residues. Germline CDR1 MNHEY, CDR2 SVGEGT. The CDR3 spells CASSPWKGWEQETQYF. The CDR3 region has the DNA TGTGCCAGCAGTCCCTGGAAGGGGTGGGAGCAGGAGACCCAGTACTTC.

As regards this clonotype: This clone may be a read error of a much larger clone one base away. The CDR3 sequence: CSAVPTSGYEQYF. The CDR3 region has the DNA TGCAGTGCCGTACCGACTAGCGGCTACGAGCAGTACTTC. The chain has TRBV20-1 and TRBJ2-7, with TRBD2 matching 9 bases. The CDR3 totals 13 residues. CDR1 DFQATT and CDR2 SNEGSKA come from the germline V gene (reference sequence). V shed 6 bases and J 3 bases; nucleotides not matched to a gene: 6.

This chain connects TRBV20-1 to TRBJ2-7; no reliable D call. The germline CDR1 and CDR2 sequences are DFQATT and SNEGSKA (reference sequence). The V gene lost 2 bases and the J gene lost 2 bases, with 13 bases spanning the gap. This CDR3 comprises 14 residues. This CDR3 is CSARSPQTTYEQYF. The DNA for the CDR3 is TGCAGTGCTAGATCCCCACAAACAACCTACGAGCAGTACTTC.

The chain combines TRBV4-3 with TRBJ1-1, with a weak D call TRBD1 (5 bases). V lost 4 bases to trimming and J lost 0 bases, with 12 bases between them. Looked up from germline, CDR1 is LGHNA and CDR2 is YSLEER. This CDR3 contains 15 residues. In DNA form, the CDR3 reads TGCGCCAGCAGCCTAATACAGGATGTGAACACTGAAGCTTTCTTT. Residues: CASSLIQDVNTEAFF.

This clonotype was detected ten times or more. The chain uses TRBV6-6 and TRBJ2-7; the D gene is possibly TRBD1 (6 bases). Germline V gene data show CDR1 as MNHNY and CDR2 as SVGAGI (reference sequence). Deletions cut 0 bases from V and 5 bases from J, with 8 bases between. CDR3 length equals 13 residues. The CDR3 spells CASSYSRTDEQYF. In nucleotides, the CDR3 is TGTGCCAGCAGTTACTCAAGGACAGACGAGCAGTACTTC.

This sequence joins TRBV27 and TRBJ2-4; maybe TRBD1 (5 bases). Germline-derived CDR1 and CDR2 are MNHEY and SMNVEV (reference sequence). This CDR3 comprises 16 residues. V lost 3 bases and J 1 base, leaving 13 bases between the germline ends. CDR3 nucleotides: TGTGCCAGCAGTTTCTCCAGGGATACGGCCAAAAACATTCAGTACTTC. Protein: CASSFSRDTAKNIQYF.

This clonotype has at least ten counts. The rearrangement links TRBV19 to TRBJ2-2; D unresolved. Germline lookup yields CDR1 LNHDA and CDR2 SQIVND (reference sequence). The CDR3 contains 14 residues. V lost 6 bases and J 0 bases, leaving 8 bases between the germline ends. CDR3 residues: CASRRTANTGELFF. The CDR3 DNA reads TGTGCCAGTAGGAGGACGGCGAACACCGGGGAGCTGTTTTTT.

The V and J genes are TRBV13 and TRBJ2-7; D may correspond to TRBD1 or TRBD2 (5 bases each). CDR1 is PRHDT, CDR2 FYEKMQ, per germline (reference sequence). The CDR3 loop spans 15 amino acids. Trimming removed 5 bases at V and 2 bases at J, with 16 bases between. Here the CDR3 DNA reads TGTGCCAGCAGCCAAGGTGGGGGTGGACCCTACGAGCAGTACTTC. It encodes CASSQGGGGPYEQYF.

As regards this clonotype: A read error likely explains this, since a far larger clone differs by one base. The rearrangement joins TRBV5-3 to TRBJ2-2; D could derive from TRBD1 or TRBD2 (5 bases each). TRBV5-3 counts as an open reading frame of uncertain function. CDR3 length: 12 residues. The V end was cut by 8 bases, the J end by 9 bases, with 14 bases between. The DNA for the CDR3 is TGTGCCAGCAGCGCAGGGACCAGGGAGCTGTTTTTT. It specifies CASSAGTRELFF.

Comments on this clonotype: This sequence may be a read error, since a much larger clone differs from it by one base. The CDR3 region has the DNA TGTGCCAGCAGCCATTACAGGACCAGGTACGAGCAGTACTTC. Translating it yields CASSHYRTRYEQYF. The chain couples TRBV4-2 to TRBJ2-7, with a weak D call TRBD1 (5 bases). Germline CDR1 LGHNA, CDR2 YNFKEQ. Trimming pared 3 bases from V and 4 bases from J, leaving 13 bases between. The CDR3 extends over 14 amino acids.

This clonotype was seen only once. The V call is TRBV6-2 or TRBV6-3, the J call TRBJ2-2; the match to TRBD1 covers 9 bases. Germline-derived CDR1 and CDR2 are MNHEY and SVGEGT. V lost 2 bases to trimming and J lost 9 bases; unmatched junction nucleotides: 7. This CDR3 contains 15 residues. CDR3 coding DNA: TGTGCCAGCAGTTACACTCCGGGACAGGGCTGGGAGCTGTTTTTT. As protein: CASSYTPGQGWELFF.

CDR3 region: CASSARTGGTGNTIYF. The DNA of the CDR3 is TGTGCCAGCAGTGCCCGGACAGGGGGCACTGGAAACACCATATATTTT. The gene calls are TRBV12-3 or TRBV12-4 and TRBJ1-3; 11 positions match TRBD1. The CDR3 consists of 16 residues. Losses at the gene ends were 5 bases for V and 2 bases for J; bases not matched to a gene: 5.

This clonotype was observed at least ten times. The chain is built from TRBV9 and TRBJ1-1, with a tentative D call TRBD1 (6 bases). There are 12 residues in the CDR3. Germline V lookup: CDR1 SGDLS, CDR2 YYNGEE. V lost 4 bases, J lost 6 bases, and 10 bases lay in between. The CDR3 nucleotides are TGTGCCAGCAGCTCCCAGGGGTCTGAAGCTTTCTTT. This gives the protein CASSSQGSEAFF.

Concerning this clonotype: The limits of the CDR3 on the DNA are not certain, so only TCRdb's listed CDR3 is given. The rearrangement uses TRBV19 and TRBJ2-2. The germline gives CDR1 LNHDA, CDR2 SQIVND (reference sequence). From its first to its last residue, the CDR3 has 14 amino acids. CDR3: CASSIVFGAGELFF.

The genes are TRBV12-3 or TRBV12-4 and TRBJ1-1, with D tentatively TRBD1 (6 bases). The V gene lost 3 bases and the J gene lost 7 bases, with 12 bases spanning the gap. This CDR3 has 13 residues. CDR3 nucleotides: TGTGCCAGCAGTTTTTCGGGGGGCGGTGAAGCTTTCTTT. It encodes CASSFSGGGEAFF.

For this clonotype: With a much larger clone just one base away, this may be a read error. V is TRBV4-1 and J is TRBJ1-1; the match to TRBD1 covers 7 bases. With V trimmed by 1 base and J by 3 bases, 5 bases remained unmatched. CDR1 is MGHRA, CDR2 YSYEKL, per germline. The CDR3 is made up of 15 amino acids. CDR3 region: CASSQVLDRDTEAFF. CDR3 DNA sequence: TGCGCCAGCAGCCAAGTCCTTGACAGGGACACTGAAGCTTTCTTT.

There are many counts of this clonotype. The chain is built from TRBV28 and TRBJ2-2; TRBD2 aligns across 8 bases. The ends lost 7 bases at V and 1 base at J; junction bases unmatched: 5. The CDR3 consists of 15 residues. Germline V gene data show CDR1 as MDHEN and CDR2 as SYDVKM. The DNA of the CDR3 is TGTGCCAGCATGGAACTAGCGGAGAACACCGGGGAGCTGTTTTTT. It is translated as CASMELAENTGELFF.